The 25 T cell receptor beta chains below were found in one sample sequenced in a study of T cell responses to AZD1222 COVID-19 vaccine. Generated by immunoSEQ multiplex PCR, the TCRdb table keeps only in-frame clones and is missing some. The table lists 60,000 or so clones, 65% to 90% of them singletons, with approximately 20% in the top ten. Material: peripheral blood, obtained on day 0 of AZD1222 vaccination. These receptors all come from an adult in good health.

The chain uses TRBV28 and TRBJ2-2; tentative D call: TRBD1 (5 bases). Germline CDR1 is MDHEN and CDR2 is SYDVKM. The germline V and J ends were trimmed by 4 bases and 1 base, with 10 bases remaining between them. This CDR3 contains 15 residues. This CDR3 is CASSSRQWNTGELFF. In nucleotides, the CDR3 is TGTGCCAGCAGTTCTCGACAGTGGAACACCGGGGAGCTGTTTTTT.

This clone appeared a single time. This chain uses TRBV7-3 with TRBJ2-3; D gene ambiguous. This CDR3 has 13 amino acids. From germline, CDR1 is SGHTA and CDR2 FQGTGA. The V gene lost 4 bases and the J gene lost 4 bases, with 9 bases spanning the gap. CDR3 in amino acids: CASSSSSADTQYF. CDR3 sequence (DNA): TGTGCCAGCAGCTCGAGCTCCGCAGATACGCAGTATTTT.

The chain is built from TRBV6-1 and TRBJ2-6, with 11 bases lining up with TRBD1. The CDR3 has 19 amino acids. V was pared by 1 base and J by 2 bases, with 7 bases of the junction left unmatched. CDR1 MNHNS and CDR2 SASEGT come from the germline V gene. CDR3 nucleotide sequence: TGTGCCAGCAGTGAAGGTTTTTGGGGACAGGGGGCTGGGGCCAACGTCCTGACTTTC. This sequence encodes CASSEGFWGQGAGANVLTF.

The gene calls are TRBV4-1 and TRBJ2-4, with D hard to call. Trimming shortened V by 4 bases and J by 6 bases, and 7 bases separated the two germline ends. This CDR3 is 12 amino acids long. Germline V gene lookup returns CDR1 MGHRA and CDR2 YSYEKL. The CDR3 nucleotides read TGCGCCAGCAGCCCCGACGCAAACATTCAGTACTTC. Protein sequence: CASSPDANIQYF.

The chain recombines TRBV11-3 with TRBJ2-6, with 8 bases matching TRBD1. Germline assignment: CDR1 SGHNT and CDR2 YENEEA. Germline trimming cut 1 base from V and 2 bases from J; bases unmatched to any gene: 7. This CDR3 comprises 18 residues. The DNA for the CDR3 is TGTGCCAGCAGCTTAGGAGCAGGGGGCGCTGCTGGGGCCAACGTCCTGACTTTC. This gives the protein CASSLGAGGAAGANVLTF.

The gene calls are TRBV7-2 and TRBJ1-2, with 8 bases matching TRBD1. This CDR3 is built from 16 residues. The V and J ends lost 4 bases and 6 bases, in that order; junction bases with no gene match: 13. CDR1 is SGHTA, CDR2 FQGNSA, per germline. CDR3 DNA sequence: TGTGCCAGCAGCTCGGACAGGGATCCTGTCCGGGATGGCTACACCTTC. Amino acid sequence: CASSSDRDPVRDGYTF.

This sequence joins TRBV19 and TRBJ1-1, with a tentative D call TRBD1 (5 bases). The CDR3 runs to 14 residues. Per germline, CDR1 LNHDA and CDR2 SQIVND (reference sequence). V was pared by 3 bases and J by 2 bases, with 10 bases between. CDR3 sequence (DNA): TGTGCCAGTAGTATGGGACCGACCAACACTGAAGCTTTCTTT. This sequence encodes CASSMGPTNTEAFF.

The rearrangement links TRBV5-4 to TRBJ2-2, with a weak D call TRBD1 (6 bases). Germline assignment: CDR1 SGHNT and CDR2 YYREEE (reference sequence). The CDR3 covers 10 residues. V lost 8 bases to trimming and J lost 8 bases, with 7 bases between them. For the CDR3, the DNA is TGTGCCAGTGGACAGGGGGAGCTGTTTTTT. Translation: CASGQGELFF.

The chain has TRBV28 and TRBJ2-3, with D possibly matching TRBD2 (5 bases). The CDR3 totals 14 residues. V was cut by 7 bases and J by 1 base, with 12 bases left in between. The V gene's germline CDR1 is MDHEN and CDR2 SYDVKM. As DNA, the CDR3 is TGTGCCAGCAATACCGGACTTCGCACAGATACGCAGTATTTT. It translates to CASNTGLRTDTQYF.

The V gene is TRBV19, the J gene TRBJ1-6, with D unclear. The germline CDR1 and CDR2 sequences are LNHDA and SQIVND (reference sequence). With 4 bases removed from V and 6 bases from J, the gap between germline ends came to 13 bases. The CDR3 totals 15 residues. The CDR3 loop reads CASSTSRTSNSPLHF. In nucleotides, the CDR3 is TGTGCCAGTAGTACCTCCCGGACCTCTAATTCACCCCTCCACTTT. Complete variable domain (other parts from reference TRBV19 and TRBJ1-6): DGGITQSPKYLFRKEGQNVTLSCEQNLNHDAMYWYRQDPGQGLRLIYYSQIVNDFQKGDIAEGYSVSREKKESFPLTVTSAQKNPTAFYLCASSTSRTSNSPLHFGNGTRLTVT.

DNA of the CDR3: TGTGCCAGCAGTCGGAAGGGGCGGACCGAAGCTTTCTTT. It translates to CASSRKGRTEAFF. The gene calls are TRBV3-1 (or the pseudogene TRBV3-2) and TRBJ1-1; a possible D gene is TRBD1 (5 bases). The CDR3 consists of 13 residues. Germline V gene data show CDR1 as LGHDT and CDR2 as YNNKEL (reference sequence). Trimming took 6 bases from V and 8 from J, leaving 16 bases between them.

The chain carries TRBV11-2 and TRBJ1-2; weak D call: TRBD1 (6 bases). V gave up 4 bases and J gave up 8 bases, with 20 bases separating them. Germline CDR1 SGHAT, CDR2 FQNNGV. The CDR3 covers 15 residues. CDR3 sequence: CASSSLTTGLEGYTF. CDR3 DNA sequence: TGTGCCAGCAGCTCATTAACCACAGGGTTGGAGGGCTACACCTTC. Looking up the rest from reference TRBV11-2 and TRBJ1-2 gives the full variable domain: EAGVAQSPRYKIIEKRQSVAFWCNPISGHATLYWYQQILGQGPKLLIQFQNNGVVDDSQLPKDRFSAERLKGVDSTLKIQPAKLEDSAVYLCASSSLTTGLEGYTFGSGTRLTVV.

This chain links TRBV9 with TRBJ2-3, with D perhaps matching TRBD1 or TRBD2 (5 bases each). This CDR3 is 16 amino acids long. Deletions cut 4 bases from V and 1 base from J, with 16 bases between. Germline V lookup: CDR1 SGDLS, CDR2 YYNGEE. Written as DNA, the CDR3 is TGTGCCAGCAGCAGAGGGGTAGGGGCAGGCACAGATACGCAGTATTTT. Encoded protein: CASSRGVGAGTDTQYF.

The CDR3 spells CASSYGTGVGYTF. The CDR3 bases are TGTGCCAGCAGTTATGGGACAGGGGTTGGCTACACCTTC. V usage is TRBV6-5 and J usage is TRBJ1-2, with TRBD1 matching over 10 bases. Germline CDR1 is MNHEY and CDR2 is SVGAGI. With V trimmed by 3 bases and J by 7 bases, 2 bases remained unmatched. The CDR3 extends over 13 amino acids.

The rearrangement links TRBV21-1 to TRBJ2-5; the table's D call of TRBD2 was not tested on the DNA. TRBV21-1 represents a pseudogene. The CDR3 runs 12 residues. DNA for the CDR3: TGTGCCACCCCGGACTTTCAAGAGACCCAGTACTTC. Its translation: CATPDFQETQYF.

The gene calls are TRBV7-2 and TRBJ2-2; 14 nucleotides align to TRBD2. Germline CDR1 SGHTA, CDR2 FQGNSA. The CDR3 contains 15 residues. J lost 8 bases, V lost 6 bases, and 5 bases had no gene match. The CDR3 here is CASRGTSGRSGELFF. The CDR3 DNA reads TGTGCCAGCAGAGGGACTAGCGGGAGATCTGGGGAGCTGTTTTTT.

The gene calls are TRBV19 and TRBJ2-1, with 8 bases that match TRBD2. Unmatched junction bases numbered 6, after V lost 6 bases and J lost 8 bases. CDR1 and CDR2 (germline): LNHDA, SQIVND (reference sequence). The CDR3 is made up of 13 amino acids. This chain's CDR3 is CASSRGLADEQFF. DNA for the CDR3: TGTGCCAGTAGCCGTGGACTAGCAGATGAGCAGTTCTTC. Filled out from reference TRBV19 and TRBJ2-1, the complete variable domain reads DGGITQSPKYLFRKEGQNVTLSCEQNLNHDAMYWYRQDPGQGLRLIYYSQIVNDFQKGDIAEGYSVSREKKESFPLTVTSAQKNPTAFYLCASSRGLADEQFFGPGTRLTVL.

CDR3: CASSKVVLAEIYEQYV. The CDR3 DNA reads TGTGCCAGCAGCAAAGTGGTTCTAGCGGAGATTTACGAGCAGTACGTC. The V and J genes are TRBV21-1 and TRBJ2-7; the table names TRBD2, a call not compared with the DNA. TRBV21-1 is a pseudogene. The CDR3 consists of 16 residues.

The rearrangement joins TRBV2 to TRBJ2-1, with 12 bases that match TRBD2. The CDR3 is made up of 15 amino acids. With 4 bases clipped from V and 5 bases from J, the junction kept 3 bases outside the gene matches. Germline assignment: CDR1 SNHLY and CDR2 FYNNEI. In nucleotides, the CDR3 is TGTGCCAGCAGTGCCCGACTAGCGGGAGACAATGAGCAGTTCTTC. It encodes CASSARLAGDNEQFF.

This chain joins TRBV13 and TRBJ2-5; D ambiguous. Germline V CDR1 and CDR2: PRHDT, FYEKMQ (reference sequence). V dropped 4 bases and J dropped 5 bases, with 8 bases sitting between them. CDR3 size: 12 residues. The CDR3 protein is CASSSRLETQYF. The CDR3 nucleotides are TGTGCCAGCAGCTCCCGTCTCGAGACCCAGTACTTC.

In its sample, this clone was seen once. This rearrangement joins TRBV19 to TRBJ1-4, with D unresolved. CDR3 length equals 14 residues. Germline V gene sequence: CDR1 LNHDA, CDR2 SQIVND (reference sequence). Between the trimmed V and J ends, which lost 5 bases and 1 base, there was a span of 8 bases. This chain's CDR3 is CASSLGRTNEKLFF. The CDR3 coding sequence is TGTGCCAGTAGTCTCGGGAGAACTAATGAAAAACTGTTTTTT.

This chain links TRBV30 with TRBJ1-2; D remains ambiguous. The V end was cut by 2 bases, the J end by 2 bases, with 12 bases between. There are 14 residues in the CDR3. Germline V lookup: CDR1 GTSNPN, CDR2 SVGIG (reference sequence). The CDR3 region has the DNA TGTGCCTGGAGTACAAACGCACTGAACTATGGCTACACCTTC. Translating gives CAWSTNALNYGYTF.

The J gene is TRBJ1-5, the V gene TRBV4-3, with unresolved D. Deletions cut 3 bases from V and 4 bases from J, with 7 bases between. From germline, CDR1 is LGHNA and CDR2 YSLEER. The CDR3 loop spans 13 amino acids. The CDR3 reads CASSHRENQPQHF. The CDR3 nucleotides are TGCGCCAGCAGCCACCGGGAGAATCAGCCCCAGCATTTT.

This clone was picked up one time. V usage is TRBV27 and J usage is TRBJ1-5; D unresolved. V was shortened by 1 base and J by 0 bases, with 4 bases between the two germline ends. Germline assignment: CDR1 MNHEY and CDR2 SMNVEV (reference sequence). This CDR3 comprises 14 residues. CDR3 nucleotide sequence: TGTGCCAGCAGTTTATGGGGTAGCAATCAGCCCCAGCATTTT. Protein: CASSLWGSNQPQHF.

The rearrangement joins TRBV9 to TRBJ1-3; D is perhaps TRBD1 (5 bases). V gave up 4 bases and J gave up 0 bases, with 11 bases separating them. CDR1 is SGDLS and CDR2 is YYNGEE in the germline V gene. The CDR3 has 15 residues. This CDR3 is CASSNRDGSGNTIYF. DNA of the CDR3: TGTGCCAGCAGCAACCGGGACGGCTCTGGAAACACCATATATTTT.